This TCR beta chain comes out of a study of blood T cells in healthy people across ages. The V gene's germline CDR1 is WSHSY and CDR2 SAAADI. This CDR3 comprises 13 residues. V dropped 7 bases and J dropped 6; count of bases not matched to a gene: 3. Sample-barcoded 5' priming and a J-beta primer mix drove a second PCR of about 6 to 11 cycles. MiXCR, applied by TCRdb to the 5' RACE reads, yields one record per CDR3 protein. The table records 600,000 to 800,000 distinct CDR3 sequences, approximately 52% of them present only once. V gene TRBV10-2 combines with J gene TRBJ2-1; 10 nucleotides align to TRBD2. The sequence was obtained from a woman aged 80 or over in good health. Specimen: blood. This chain's CDR3 is CASTSGSRNEQFF. The CDR3 coding sequence is TGCGCCAGCACTAGCGGGAGTCGCAATGAGCAGTTCTTC.